Presented here are 23 T cell receptor beta chains from one specimen sequenced in a study of T-cell reconstitution after alpha-beta-depleted transplantation in children. Molecular barcoding with unique molecular identifiers was used for the TCRbeta library. Each CDR3 protein is one row after TCRdb ran MiXCR on the PCR reads. The profile shows around 200,000 distinct CDR3 sequences, more than 6.5% of them singletons. This specimen was PBMCs from the stem cell graft donor, taken from the stem cell graft. All receptors come from a human donor who donated a stem cell graft to a child with Wiskott-Aldrich syndrome.

This clonotype was recorded at least ten times. The CDR3, as DNA: TGCGCCAGCAGCTTGGGGACAGGGGAATCGGAGACCCAGTACTTC. Protein sequence: CASSLGTGESETQYF. V and J are TRBV5-1 and TRBJ2-5, with 9 bases lining up with TRBD1. Trimming cost V 0 bases and J 5 bases; bases outside gene matches: 5. Germline V lookup: CDR1 SGHRS, CDR2 YFSETQ. The CDR3 totals 15 residues.

There are many counts of this clonotype. This chain connects TRBV11-2 to TRBJ2-2, with D hard to call. Trimming removed 3 bases at V and 0 bases at J, with 14 bases between. The CDR3 has 17 residues. The germline gives CDR1 SGHAT, CDR2 FQNNGV. The CDR3 coding sequence is TGTGCCAGCAGCTTCCTTCTCGGAAACGCGAACACCGGGGAGCTGTTTTTT. Protein sequence: CASSFLLGNANTGELFF.

This clonotype turned up a few times. This sequence joins TRBV25-1 and TRBJ1-1; D not certain. From germline, CDR1 is MGHDK and CDR2 SYGVNS. Trimming left V 2 bases short and J 1 base short, with 11 bases between. This CDR3 spans 15 amino acids. CDR3 amino acids: CASSEVTLANTEAFF. In nucleotides, the CDR3 is TGTGCCAGCAGTGAAGTCACCCTCGCGAACACTGAAGCTTTCTTT.

This clonotype was seen ten or more times. The chain couples TRBV30 to TRBJ2-5; 10 nucleotides match TRBD1. The germline gives CDR1 GTSNPN, CDR2 SVGIG (reference sequence). The CDR3 is 16 residues long. The ends lost 5 bases at V and 5 bases at J; junction bases unmatched: 14. The CDR3 nucleotides are TGTGCCTGGGGTGGGACAGGGGCGACGGGAGAGGAGACCCAGTACTTC. This translates into CAWGGTGATGEETQYF.

This clonotype occurred many times. The chain combines TRBV15 with TRBJ2-7; the D is unclear. Per germline, CDR1 LNHNV and CDR2 YYDKDF (reference sequence). This CDR3 has 14 residues. V was pared by 1 base and J by 7 bases, with 14 bases between. The CDR3 is CATSRVQSKGEQYF. CDR3 nucleotide sequence: TGTGCCACCAGCAGAGTACAGTCAAAAGGGGAGCAGTACTTC.

This clonotype has a count of ten or more. The rearrangement uses TRBV5-5 and TRBJ2-3, with 9 bases matching TRBD2. Germline V gene sequence: CDR1 SGHKS, CDR2 YYEKEE (reference sequence). Trimming removed 0 bases from V and 3 bases from J; junction bases left unmatched: 5. CDR3 length equals 16 residues. The CDR3 loop reads CASSLAAGGTTDTQYF. CDR3 nucleotide sequence: TGTGCCAGCAGCTTGGCAGCGGGAGGCACGACAGATACGCAGTATTTT.

This clonotype occurred many times. CDR3 in amino acids: CASSETSVSSDEQFF. CDR3 coding DNA: TGTGCCAGCAGCGAAACTAGCGTGTCCTCGGATGAGCAGTTCTTC. The V and J genes are TRBV6-2 or TRBV6-3 and TRBJ2-1; 7 nucleotides align to TRBD2. Trimming removed 6 bases from V and 8 bases from J; junction bases left unmatched: 13. Germline V gene data show CDR1 as MNHEY and CDR2 as SVGEGT. The CDR3 contains 15 residues.

J is TRBJ2-1 and V is TRBV7-6; TRBD2 is a possible D gene (5 bases). In germline, CDR1 is SGHVS, CDR2 FNYEAQ. The CDR3 runs 12 residues. The V and J ends lost 5 bases and 8 bases respectively, with 10 bases between them. Here the CDR3 reads CASSQREDEQFF. The CDR3 DNA reads TGTGCCAGCAGCCAACGGGAAGATGAGCAGTTCTTC.

This clonotype came up many times. This chain links TRBV27 with TRBJ1-1, with a weak D call TRBD1 (6 bases). Germline values: CDR1 MNHEY, CDR2 SMNVEV (reference sequence). Trimming stripped 4 bases from V and 2 bases from J, with 14 bases between. The CDR3 is made up of 15 amino acids. CDR3 loop: CASSSWTEINTEAFF. The CDR3 DNA sequence: TGTGCCAGCAGTTCCTGGACAGAAATAAACACTGAAGCTTTCTTT.

This clonotype has ten or more counts. The chain carries TRBV29-1 and TRBJ2-1, with 13 bases matching TRBD2. The CDR3 is 17 residues long. Trimming cost V 8 bases and J 10 bases; bases outside gene matches: 20. Germline assignment: CDR1 SQVTM and CDR2 ANQGSEA. The chain's CDR3 is CSSPPLVGTSGVKEQFF. In DNA, the CDR3 is TGCAGCTCGCCACCGTTGGTTGGGACTAGCGGGGTAAAGGAGCAGTTCTTC.

The table lists this clonotype with many counts. V gene TRBV12-3 or TRBV12-4 combines with J gene TRBJ1-2; 8 bases map to TRBD1. This CDR3 has 14 amino acids. V trimming: 6 bases; J trimming: 3 bases; junction bases outside the gene matches: 6. The CDR3 loop reads CASRGQAAYYGYTF. CDR3 coding DNA: TGTGCCAGCAGGGGACAGGCCGCTTACTATGGCTACACCTTC.

This clonotype was detected ten times or more. V gene TRBV14 combines with J gene TRBJ2-1, with a weak D call TRBD2 (6 bases). The CDR3 spans 15 residues. Germline CDR1 is SGHDN and CDR2 is FVKESK. Trimming took 4 bases from V and 6 from J, leaving 16 bases between them. The CDR3 here is CASSPSAHPGNEQFF. The CDR3 coding sequence is TGTGCCAGCAGCCCTAGCGCCCACCCAGGCAATGAGCAGTTCTTC.

At least ten counts were recorded for this clonotype. This rearrangement joins TRBV5-8 to TRBJ2-4; 8 bases agree with TRBD1. Losses at the gene ends were 0 bases for V and 1 base for J; bases not matched to a gene: 6. CDR3 size: 17 residues. Germline CDR1 reads SGHTS; CDR2 reads YDEGEE. This CDR3 reads CASSLEGTGGAKNIQYF. CDR3 DNA: TGTGCCAGCAGCTTGGAGGGTACAGGGGGGGCCAAAAACATTCAGTACTTC. Full variable domain (outside the CDR3, taken from reference TRBV5-8 and TRBJ2-4): EAGVTQSPTHLIKTRGQQATLRCSPISGHTSVYWYQQALGLGLQFLLWYDEGEERNRGNFPPRFSGRQFPNYSSELNVNALELEDSALYLCASSLEGTGGAKNIQYFGAGTRLSVL.

This clonotype was seen ten or more times. The chain links TRBV20-1 to TRBJ2-7; a possible D gene is TRBD1 (6 bases). V shed 4 bases and J shed 0 bases, with 13 bases lying between them. Germline V gene data show CDR1 as DFQATT and CDR2 as SNEGSKA (reference sequence). The CDR3 loop spans 14 amino acids. The CDR3 is CSAIRTVSSYEQYF. CDR3 DNA: TGCAGTGCTATTAGGACAGTAAGCTCCTACGAGCAGTACTTC.

This clonotype was picked up many times. The V gene is TRBV10-3, the J gene TRBJ1-2, with TRBD1 as a possible D gene (5 bases). The germline V gene encodes CDR1 ENHRY and CDR2 SYGVKD. With 0 bases removed from V and 3 bases from J, the gap between germline ends came to 14 bases. This CDR3 spans 16 amino acids. CDR3 in amino acids: CAISESSGRRDYGYTF. CDR3 DNA: TGTGCCATCAGTGAGTCGAGCGGGCGCAGGGACTATGGCTACACCTTC.

This clonotype was seen ten or more times. The rearrangement links TRBV10-3 to TRBJ1-1; unclear D gene. The ends were cut back, 3 bases at V and 1 base at J, with 9 bases in the middle. Germline V gene sequence: CDR1 ENHRY, CDR2 SYGVKD. The CDR3 is 14 amino acids. CDR3 sequence: CAISEMDWNTEAFF. The CDR3 DNA reads TGTGCCATCAGTGAAATGGATTGGAACACTGAAGCTTTCTTT.

In this sample, this clonotype turned up many times. This sequence joins TRBV24-1 and TRBJ2-3, with D unresolved. V lost 0 bases, J lost 2 bases, and 5 bases lay in between. In germline, CDR1 is KGHDR, CDR2 SFDVKD. This CDR3 has 14 amino acids. CDR3 in DNA: TGTGCCACCAGTGATTTGGAGTTCACAGATACGCAGTATTTT. Translated: CATSDLEFTDTQYF.

This clonotype has ten or more counts. The gene calls are TRBV12-3 or TRBV12-4 and TRBJ2-6; TRBD1 agrees at 8 bases. V gave up 5 bases and J gave up 2 bases; unmatched junction bases: 8. The CDR3 totals 17 residues. CDR3 nucleotides: TGTGCCAGCAGTGATCCAGGGGGCAGAGCTGGGGCCAACGTCCTGACTTTC. This encodes CASSDPGGRAGANVLTF.

The chain is built from TRBV11-2 and TRBJ1-2, with a possible D match to TRBD1 (5 bases). The ends were cut back, 0 bases at V and 4 bases at J, with 9 bases in the middle. Germline V gene lookup returns CDR1 SGHAT and CDR2 FQNNGV. CDR3 size: 14 residues. The CDR3 reads CASSLDPGPYGYTF. CDR3 nucleotide sequence: TGTGCCAGCAGCTTAGATCCGGGACCCTATGGCTACACCTTC.

This clonotype was detected ten times or more. The rearrangement joins TRBV5-1 to TRBJ1-4; D uncertain. Germline lookup yields CDR1 SGHRS and CDR2 YFSETQ. With 4 bases removed from V and 3 bases from J, the gap between germline ends came to 13 bases. The CDR3 loop spans 15 amino acids. The CDR3 loop reads CASSPLPEANEKLFF. CDR3 sequence (DNA): TGCGCCAGCAGCCCCCTCCCGGAGGCTAATGAAAAACTGTTTTTT.

This clonotype was observed many times. The chain employs TRBV5-1 and TRBJ2-7; D is unresolved. V lost 1 base to trimming and J lost 1 base, with 9 bases between them. There are 14 residues in the CDR3. Germline V gene lookup returns CDR1 SGHRS and CDR2 YFSETQ. The CDR3 coding sequence is TGCGCCAGCAGCTTGAAATCCGGGTCCTACGAGCAGTACTTC. It yields the protein CASSLKSGSYEQYF.

This clonotype was detected many times. The rearrangement links TRBV10-3 to TRBJ1-2, with D possibly TRBD1 on 5 matching bases. Trimming took 0 bases from V and 0 from J, leaving 17 bases between them. CDR1 and CDR2 (germline): ENHRY, SYGVKD. The CDR3 has 18 amino acids. CDR3 in DNA: TGTGCCATCAGTGAGTCAGAGGGGCGACAACCTACTAACTATGGCTACACCTTC. Translated, it gives CAISESEGRQPTNYGYTF.

This clonotype was picked up many times. The chain joins TRBV29-1 to TRBJ2-5, with D unclear. The germline V gene encodes CDR1 SQVTM and CDR2 ANQGSEA. The CDR3 runs to 12 residues. V lost 0 bases, J lost 5 bases, and 7 bases lay in between. The CDR3 DNA reads TGCAGCGTTGAAGAAGTTGAGGAGACCCAGTACTTC. This encodes CSVEEVEETQYF.